One and the same sample provided the 10 T cell receptor beta chains below, sequenced in a study of cytomegalovirus exposure and HLA in healthy donors. Primers for the PCR totalled 60 Vbeta and 13 Jbeta. Sequenced by immunoSEQ multiplex PCR; TCRdb stores in-frame clones only, minus some. The sample holds 100,000 to 150,000 clones, around three quarters seen once. The sample consisted of PBMCs. The receptor source for this set is a man aged 35-49 years in good health and CMV-seronegative.

The rearrangement links TRBV9 to TRBJ2-5; D remains ambiguous. The germline gives CDR1 SGDLS, CDR2 YYNGEE. This CDR3 is 13 amino acids long. V was shortened by 0 bases and J by 11 bases, with 14 bases between the two germline ends. CDR3 nucleotide sequence: TGTGCCAGCAGCGTAGGGGCAGCTGGTGAGCAGTACTTC. Translating it yields CASSVGAAGEQYF.

This CDR3 is CASSFGTGNSNQPQHF. The CDR3 nucleotides are TGTGCCAGCAGCTTCGGGACAGGTAACAGCAATCAGCCCCAGCATTTT. The gene calls are TRBV7-2 and TRBJ1-5; 8 bases fit TRBD1. Germline trimming cut 3 bases from V and 1 base from J; bases unmatched to any gene: 5. Germline values: CDR1 SGHTA, CDR2 FQGNSA. The CDR3 runs 16 residues.

The chain employs TRBV2 and TRBJ1-1, with a tentative D call TRBD1 (6 bases). The CDR3 runs to 11 residues. The V end was cut by 7 bases, the J end by 11 bases, with 14 bases between. Looked up from germline, CDR1 is SNHLY and CDR2 is FYNNEI. CDR3 nucleotides: TGTGCCAGCACTGACAGGCTTGGGGCTTTCTTT. Encoded protein: CASTDRLGAFF. The full variable domain, rest sourced from reference TRBV2 and TRBJ1-1, is EPEVTQTPSHQVTQMGQEVILRCVPISNHLYFYWYRQILGQKVEFLVSFYNNEISEKSEIFDDQFSVERPDGSNFTLKIRSTKLEDSAMYFCASTDRLGAFFGQGTRLTVV.

This clone was found a few times. The rearrangement joins TRBV19 to TRBJ2-2, with 9 positions matching TRBD2. The CDR3 is made up of 15 amino acids. The junction had 2 bases not matched to a gene; V was cut back by 5 bases and J by 1 base. Germline CDR1 is LNHDA and CDR2 is SQIVND (reference sequence). The CDR3 bases are TGTGCCAGTAGTGCACTAGCGGGGAACACCGGGGAGCTGTTTTTT. Translating gives CASSALAGNTGELFF.

The chain carries TRBV7-3 and TRBJ2-7, with a tentative D call TRBD1 (5 bases). V was cut by 5 bases and J by 1 base, with 9 bases left in between. The CDR3 is 13 amino acids. The germline V gene has CDR1 SGHTA and CDR2 FQGTGA. The CDR3 bases are TGTGCCAGCAGCATTGGACATTCCTACGAGCAGTACTTC. It yields the protein CASSIGHSYEQYF.

The rearrangement joins TRBV11-1 to TRBJ1-3; no definite D call. Trimming cost V 4 bases and J 3 bases, with 13 bases left between them. The length of the CDR3 is 15 residues. Germline CDR1 SGHAT, CDR2 FQDESV (reference sequence). The CDR3 here is CASSYPPTVGNTIYF. CDR3 DNA sequence: TGTGCCAGCAGCTACCCACCTACGGTTGGAAACACCATATATTTT. Full variable domain (remainder filled in from reference TRBV11-1 and TRBJ1-3): EAEVAQSPRYKITEKSQAVAFWCDPISGHATLYWYRQILGQGPELLVQFQDESVVDDSQLPKDRFSAERLKGVDSTLKIQPAELGDSAMYLCASSYPPTVGNTIYFGEGSWLTVV.

V usage is TRBV5-4 and J usage is TRBJ2-2; D may be TRBD1 (8 bases). The germline gives CDR1 SGHNT, CDR2 YYREEE (reference sequence). With 3 bases removed from V and 4 bases from J, the gap between germline ends came to 13 bases. This CDR3 contains 15 residues. The CDR3 sequence is CASSYRGGITGELFF. For the CDR3, the DNA is TGTGCCAGCAGCTACAGGGGGGGAATCACCGGGGAGCTGTTTTTT. The variable domain in full, completed from reference TRBV5-4 and TRBJ2-2, reads ETGVTQSPTHLIKTRGQQVTLRCSSQSGHNTVSWYQQALGQGPQFIFQYYREEENGRGNFPPRFSGLQFPNYSSELNVNALELDDSALYLCASSYRGGITGELFFGEGSRLTVL.

This sequence joins TRBV6-4 and TRBJ2-6; a weak D match, TRBD2 (6 bases). Germline CDR1 and CDR2: MRHNA and SNTAGT. Trimming removed 4 bases from V and 2 bases from J, with 6 bases in between. The CDR3 sequence is 14 residues long. CDR3 DNA: TGTGCCAGCAGTGGGAGGGCTGGGGCCAACGTCCTGACTTTC. Encoded protein: CASSGRAGANVLTF.

The chain couples TRBV4-3 to TRBJ1-6; perhaps TRBD1 as D (5 bases). Trimming took 0 bases from V and 7 from J, leaving 7 bases between them. The CDR3 runs to 14 residues. CDR1 and CDR2 from the germline V gene are LGHNA and YSLEER. CDR3 nucleotide sequence: TGCGCCAGCAGCCAAGATCGGGGGAATTCACCCCTCCACTTT. Translation gives CASSQDRGNSPLHF.

Only a few counts were recorded for this clone. V is TRBV7-9 and J is TRBJ1-1; D is possibly TRBD1 (5 bases). The V gene's germline CDR1 is SEHNR and CDR2 FQNEAQ (reference sequence). CDR3 length equals 12 residues. Deletions cut 2 bases from V and 8 bases from J, with 9 bases between. The CDR3 loop reads CASSLSTVEAFF. The CDR3 DNA sequence: TGTGCCAGCAGCTTATCGACAGTCGAAGCTTTCTTT.